Following are 26 T cell receptor beta chains from one sample sequenced in a study of post-analysis software for immune sequencing data. Overall study results and limits: The five TRBV segments detected at higher frequency in patients than in controls included TRBV5-6, TRBV5-1 and TRBV20-1.

The antigens these receptors bind are not known. Sequencing libraries made from TCR beta cDNA carried unique molecular identifiers. TCRdb re-derived calls from the PCR reads in MiXCR, one entry per CDR3 protein. The sample shows about 770,000 distinct CDR3 sequences, just over 45% of them seen only once. The source material was blood. Every receptor here comes from a girl aged 10-17 years with multiple sclerosis.

The V and J genes are TRBV5-1 and TRBJ2-7; D gene ambiguous. The germline V gene encodes CDR1 SGHRS and CDR2 YFSETQ. Trimming removed 1 base at V and 2 bases at J, with 10 bases between. This CDR3 spans 14 amino acids. CDR3 bases: TGCGCCAGCAGCTTGTTGGACGGAGCCTACGAGCAGTACTTC. It translates to CASSLLDGAYEQYF.

V usage is TRBV12-3 or TRBV12-4 and J usage is TRBJ1-2; no reliable D call. CDR3 length: 14 amino acids. Trimming cost V 7 bases and J 2 bases, with 14 bases left between them. The CDR3 DNA reads TGTGCCAGCACGTGGCGAGGGTTCAACTATGGCTACACCTTC. Its protein product is CASTWRGFNYGYTF.

The chain recombines TRBV13 with TRBJ2-3; D might be TRBD1 (6 bases). Per the germline V gene, CDR1 is PRHDT and CDR2 is FYEKMQ (reference sequence). This CDR3 comprises 15 residues. V shed 5 bases and J shed 2 bases, with 14 bases lying between them. CDR3 protein: CASSIPRDTTDTQYF. CDR3 nucleotide sequence: TGTGCCAGCAGCATTCCCCGGGACACCACAGATACGCAGTATTTT.

J is TRBJ1-5 and V is TRBV6-5; no clear D gene. Trimming cost V 2 bases and J 9 bases, with 11 bases left between them. This CDR3 comprises 13 residues. Germline values: CDR1 MNHEY, CDR2 SVGAGI. DNA of the CDR3: TGTGCCAGCAGTTACGGCCCGGGCGGGCCCCAGCATTTT. Translation gives CASSYGPGGPQHF.

This clonotype has a single count. This sequence joins TRBV2 and TRBJ2-5; D is perhaps TRBD1 (6 bases). V lost 9 bases, J lost 5 bases, and 10 bases lay in between. Germline CDR1 is SNHLY and CDR2 is FYNNEI. This CDR3 is built from 11 residues. CDR3 residues: CASWQGETQYF. CDR3 DNA sequence: TGTGCCAGTTGGCAGGGGGAGACCCAGTACTTC.

A few counts support this clonotype. The chain couples TRBV4-3 to TRBJ1-6; D remains unclear. CDR1 is LGHNA, CDR2 YSLEER, per germline. There are 17 residues in the CDR3. V was trimmed by 0 bases and J by 3 bases, leaving 12 bases between them. CDR3 sequence reads: CASSQEHPTNYNSPLHF. The CDR3 DNA is TGCGCCAGCAGCCAAGAGCACCCGACGAACTATAATTCACCCCTCCACTTT.

In this sample, this clonotype turned up a few times. The J gene is TRBJ2-5, the V gene TRBV10-3; D is unresolved. This CDR3 has 14 amino acids. Germline CDR1 ENHRY, CDR2 SYGVKD. V was clipped by 8 bases and J by 1 base, with 14 bases between them. CDR3 region: CAIRPQLTQETQYF. Written as DNA, the CDR3 is TGTGCCATCCGTCCCCAACTTACCCAAGAGACCCAGTACTTC.

This clonotype came up a few times. The V and J genes are TRBV12-3 or TRBV12-4 and TRBJ2-6, with D possibly matching TRBD1 (5 bases). V lost 8 bases and J 11 bases, leaving 16 bases between the germline ends. The CDR3 is 13 amino acids. The CDR3 bases are TGTGCCAGCGATATGGAAAGCAGGGACGTCCTGACTTTC. Encoded protein: CASDMESRDVLTF.

The chain combines TRBV5-1 with TRBJ1-5; no clear D gene. V was shortened by 4 bases and J by 6 bases, with 14 bases between the two germline ends. The CDR3 extends over 14 amino acids. Germline CDR1 reads SGHRS; CDR2 reads YFSETQ. As DNA, the CDR3 is TGCGCCAGCAGCCTGCGCGGGGAGAGTCAGCCCCAGCATTTT. Translated, it gives CASSLRGESQPQHF. The full variable domain, its missing parts supplied by reference TRBV5-1 and TRBJ1-5, is KAGVTQTPRYLIKTRGQQVTLSCSPISGHRSVSWYQQTPGQGLQFLFEYFSETQRNKGNFPGRFSGRQFSNSRSEMNVSTLELGDSALYLCASSLRGESQPQHFGDGTRLSIL.

With respect to this clonotype: One base away lies a much larger clone, so this may be a sequencing read error. The chain recombines TRBV5-5 with TRBJ2-1; TRBD2 matches 16 bases. The germline V gene has CDR1 SGHKS and CDR2 YYEKEE (reference sequence). V shed 4 bases and J 4 bases; nucleotides not matched to a gene: 2. The CDR3 extends over 16 amino acids. The CDR3 nucleotides are TGTGCCAGCAGCCCGGGACTAGCGGGAGGGTACAATGAGCAGTTCTTC. This sequence encodes CASSPGLAGGYNEQFF.

The V call is TRBV13, the J call TRBJ1-1, with 8 positions matching TRBD1. This CDR3 is 14 amino acids long. Germline CDR1 PRHDT, CDR2 FYEKMQ (reference sequence). V shed 4 bases, J shed 4 bases, and the junction held 5 bases outside the gene matches. In DNA form, the CDR3 reads TGTGCCAGCAGCTCCCCTACAGGGGGCACTGAAGCTTTCTTT. Translation: CASSSPTGGTEAFF.

The chain recombines TRBV12-3 or TRBV12-4 with TRBJ1-2, with 7 bases that match TRBD1. V shed 1 base and J 4 bases; nucleotides not matched to a gene: 9. This CDR3 has 16 amino acids. For the CDR3, the DNA is TGTGCCAGCAGTTTAGGGCCCGGACAGGTCTTCTATGGCTACACCTTC. It yields the protein CASSLGPGQVFYGYTF.

The chain uses TRBV6-6 and TRBJ1-1, with D hard to call. V was trimmed by 6 bases and J by 2 bases, leaving 10 bases between them. This CDR3 has 13 amino acids. CDR1 is MNHNY, CDR2 SVGAGI, per germline (reference sequence). CDR3 region: CASRYVANTEAFF. The CDR3 nucleotides read TGTGCCAGCAGGTACGTGGCAAACACTGAAGCTTTCTTT.

This chain uses TRBV12-3 or TRBV12-4 with TRBJ2-3, with 10 bases matching TRBD2. The CDR3 contains 15 residues. After removal of 7 bases from V and 4 bases from J, the junction contained 8 bases not matched to a gene. The CDR3 loop is CASTPGLARADTQYF. The DNA for the CDR3 is TGTGCCAGCACCCCGGGACTAGCGCGGGCAGATACGCAGTATTTT.

V and J are TRBV7-9 and TRBJ2-7; D not certain. The germline V and J ends were trimmed by 1 base and 6 bases, with 13 bases remaining between them. Germline CDR1 SEHNR, CDR2 FQNEAQ (reference sequence). The CDR3 spans 14 residues. The CDR3 here is CASSLGGTLAEQYF. In DNA form, the CDR3 reads TGTGCCAGCAGCTTAGGAGGCACCCTGGCCGAGCAGTACTTC.

J is TRBJ2-5 and V is TRBV9; TRBD1 is a possible D gene (5 bases). Germline lookup yields CDR1 SGDLS and CDR2 YYNGEE. Deletions cut 4 bases from V and 3 bases from J, with 16 bases between. The CDR3 sequence is 15 residues long. The CDR3 DNA follows: TGTGCCAGCAGCTCCAGGGATCGGGTAAAAGAGACCCAGTACTTC. It codes for CASSSRDRVKETQYF.

This clonotype appeared a few times. The chain is built from TRBV5-1 and TRBJ2-7; tentative D call: TRBD2 (6 bases). From germline, CDR1 is SGHRS and CDR2 YFSETQ. Trimming took 4 bases from V and 0 from J, leaving 11 bases between them. CDR3 length: 14 amino acids. This CDR3 is CASSMMGGSYEQYF. CDR3 nucleotide sequence: TGCGCCAGCAGCATGATGGGGGGCTCCTACGAGCAGTACTTC.

This clonotype was seen a handful of times. The chain recombines TRBV24-1 with TRBJ2-1; a possible D gene is TRBD1 (5 bases). The V gene lost 3 bases and the J gene lost 2 bases, with 13 bases spanning the gap. The CDR3 length is 16 residues. CDR1 is KGHDR and CDR2 is SFDVKD in the germline V gene. Here the CDR3 DNA reads TGTGCCACCAGTGATCCGGACACCCCCACCTACAATGAGCAGTTCTTC. As protein: CATSDPDTPTYNEQFF.

The CDR3 spells CASSLGLGISGNEQFF. The CDR3 DNA reads TGTGCCAGCAGCTTGGGGCTCGGGATCTCCGGTAATGAGCAGTTCTTC. The genes are TRBV7-2 and TRBJ2-1; D is perhaps TRBD1 or TRBD2 (5 bases each). The V gene's germline CDR1 is SGHTA and CDR2 FQGNSA. Trimming left V 3 bases short and J 7 bases short, with 19 bases between. This CDR3 is built from 16 residues. Supplemented by reference TRBV7-2 and TRBJ2-1, the full variable domain reads GAGVSQSPSNKVTEKGKDVELRCDPISGHTALYWYRQSLGQGLEFLIYFQGNSAPDKSGLPSDRFSAERTGGSVSTLTIQRTQQEDSAVYLCASSLGLGISGNEQFFGPGTRLTVL.

The genes are TRBV27 and TRBJ2-7; possible D gene TRBD2, 5 bases. This CDR3 is built from 14 residues. Germline lookup yields CDR1 MNHEY and CDR2 SMNVEV (reference sequence). The V end lost 6 bases, the J end lost 4 bases, and 16 bases lay between the germline ends. In DNA, the CDR3 is TGTGCCAGCAGGCCGACTATGACTATGTACGAGCAGTACTTC. Its translation: CASRPTMTMYEQYF.

This clonotype has just a few counts. J is TRBJ2-3 and V is TRBV29-1, with TRBD1 as a possible D gene (5 bases). Germline lookup yields CDR1 SQVTM and CDR2 ANQGSEA. The CDR3 is made up of 15 amino acids. The V gene lost 3 bases and the J gene lost 1 base, with 14 bases spanning the gap. CDR3 amino acids: CSVEYGQGGTDTQYF. The CDR3 bases are TGCAGCGTTGAGTATGGGCAGGGCGGCACAGATACGCAGTATTTT.

The chain combines TRBV5-5 with TRBJ2-3; TRBD2 aligns across 10 bases. Trimming removed 4 bases from V and 8 bases from J; junction bases left unmatched: 7. Per the germline V gene, CDR1 is SGHKS and CDR2 is YYEKEE (reference sequence). The length of the CDR3 is 14 residues. The CDR3 sequence: CASSLEREGTTQYF. The CDR3 nucleotides are TGTGCCAGCAGCCTAGAGCGGGAGGGCACTACGCAGTATTTT.

The rearrangement uses TRBV10-3 and TRBJ2-3, with TRBD2 as a possible D gene (6 bases). The CDR3 is 15 amino acids. The V end lost 2 bases, the J end lost 4 bases, and 13 bases lay between the germline ends. Germline V gives CDR1 ENHRY, CDR2 SYGVKD. The CDR3 DNA reads as TGTGCCATCAGTGAGGACGGGGGATTGCCAGATACGCAGTATTTT. This translates into CAISEDGGLPDTQYF.

V usage is TRBV6-1 and J usage is TRBJ2-7, with D hard to call. CDR3 length: 13 residues. Per the germline V gene, CDR1 is MNHNS and CDR2 is SASEGT. The V and J ends lost 3 bases and 2 bases respectively, with 8 bases between them. The CDR3 region is CASSDFMAYEQYF. The CDR3 DNA sequence: TGTGCCAGCAGTGACTTTATGGCCTACGAGCAGTACTTC.

V and J are TRBV19 and TRBJ2-4; D gene unclear. The J call may be faulty, since TRBJ2-7 better matches the DNA end. The germline gives CDR1 LNHDA, CDR2 SQIVND (reference sequence). The CDR3 runs 11 residues. The CDR3 spells CATRNGYEQYF. Written as DNA, the CDR3 is TGTGCGACTCGGAACGGCTACGAGCAGTACTTC.

In this sample, this clonotype turned up a few times. This sequence joins TRBV6-5 and TRBJ1-5; possibly TRBD1 for D (6 bases). CDR3 length: 15 residues. CDR1 and CDR2 from the germline V gene are MNHEY and SVGAGI. Between the trimmed V and J ends, which lost 0 bases and 2 bases, there was a span of 8 bases. The CDR3 protein is CASSYSPGGNQPQHF. The CDR3 DNA reads TGTGCCAGCAGTTACTCGCCAGGGGGCAATCAGCCCCAGCATTTT.